The present T cell receptor (beta chain) was sequenced within a study of cytomegalovirus exposure and HLA in healthy donors. The study, taken as a whole, reports: Association of a missense DCLRE1C variant with TCR beta V- and J-gene trimming was reported in a later analysis. Presence/absence analyses assumed roughly uniform sequencing depth across donors.

A word on this clone: The antigen remains undetermined.

V shed 5 bases and J shed 4 bases, with 19 bases lying between them. CDR1 is SGHTA and CDR2 is FQGNSA in the germline V gene. This CDR3 comprises 16 residues. Both 60 Vbeta primers and 13 Jbeta primers went into the PCR. The data were produced by immunoSEQ multiplex PCR, yet TCRdb's version contains in-frame clones alone and is incomplete. This table holds some 150,000 clones, 79% found once. V gene TRBV7-2 combines with J gene TRBJ2-3; tentatively, D is TRBD1 (7 bases). Sequences were obtained from PBMCs. This receptor was obtained from a man in his forties in good health and CMV-seronegative. The CDR3: CASSNRAGGKADTQYF. The CDR3 DNA reads TGTGCCAGCAGCAATCGGGCAGGGGGGAAGGCAGATACGCAGTATTTT.